This TCR beta chain was identified in a study of shared clonotypes between healthy human individuals. CDR1 is DFQATT, CDR2 SNEGSKA, per germline (reference sequence). The CDR3 totals 11 residues. Clones were sequenced by immunoSEQ multiplex PCR, and TCRdb holds only the in-frame ones, with some missing. The data show around 200,000 clones, approximately 61% seen once. The sequenced sample was memory CD4+ T cells sorted from blood. Subset in this sample: CD45RA-negative fraction. The TCR comes from a man aged 30 to 45 in good health. The chain combines TRBV20-1 with TRBJ2-5; D not resolved. CDR3: CSTGRAETQYF. The CDR3 DNA is TGCAGCACTGGTAGGGCAGAGACCCAGTACTTC.